This is a list of T cell receptor beta chains from one sample in a study of blood T cell repertoires in COVID-19. Clones were read by immunoSEQ multiplex PCR, and TCRdb kept only the in-frame ones, dropping some. The table includes 150,000 to 200,000 clones, about four fifths detected once. Sequenced material: peripheral blood. These receptors were obtained from a woman aged 55-69 years with COVID-19, enrolled during active disease. Each CDR3 is given with its conserved first and last residue. A D gene is named only where the DNA matches it firmly. Clone size is given for some rows only: seen once, a few or many times, or a class if the clone is expanded.

15	TRBJ2-2	TRBV29-1	NA	NA	CSVGDKDRYTGELFF	TGCAGCGTTGGCGATAAAGACAGGTACACCGGGGAGCTGTTTTTT
16	TRBJ2-1	TRBV7-6	NA	NA	CASSLAYNSGNNEQFF	TGTGCCAGCAGCTTAGCTTATAATAGCGGCAACAATGAGCAGTTCTTC
11	TRBJ2-5	TRBV20-1	NA	NA	CSASGTETQYF	TGCAGTGCTAGCGGTACGGAGACCCAGTACTTC
14	TRBJ1-2	TRBV29-1	NA	NA	CSAGVGSEGSGYTF	TGCAGCGCCGGGGTCGGCAGTGAGGGTTCTGGCTACACCTTC
18	TRBJ2-5	TRBV15	TRBD2	NA	CATSNPGTSGRVQETQYF	TGTGCCACCAGTAATCCCGGGACTAGCGGGCGGGTCCAAGAGACCCAGTACTTC
15	TRBJ1-4	TRBV6-1	TRBD1	NA	CASSGLGQGGEKLFF	TGTGCCAGCAGCGGACTTGGACAGGGTGGCGAAAAACTGTTTTTT
16	TRBJ2-7	TRBV10-3	TRBD1	NA	CAIGEGAGGASYEQYF	TGTGCCATCGGGGAAGGGGCAGGGGGCGCTTCCTACGAGCAGTACTTC
15	TRBJ1-4	TRBV28	NA	NA	CASSLQKGNGEKLFF	TGTGCCAGCAGTTTACAGAAGGGGAATGGCGAAAAACTGTTTTTT
13	TRBJ2-5	TRBV24-1	NA	NA	CATGEVAQETQYF	TGTGCCACGGGAGAGGTGGCCCAAGAGACCCAGTACTTC
14	TRBJ1-4	TRBV5-1	NA	NA	CASSLNTADEKLFF	TGCGCCAGCAGCTTGAACACTGCGGATGAAAAACTGTTTTTT
13	TRBJ1-5	TRBV19	NA	once	CASSIVFDQPQHF	TGTGCCAGTAGTATAGTCTTTGATCAGCCCCAGCATTTT
13	TRBJ2-5	TRBV11-2	NA	NA	CASSKGVRETQYF	TGTGCCAGCAGCAAGGGGGTTCGGGAGACCCAGTACTTC
14	TRBJ2-2	TRBV6-4	NA	NA	CASSDGTNTGELFF	TGTGCCAGCAGTGACGGGACAAACACCGGGGAGCTGTTTTTT
14	TRBJ2-5	TRBV2	TRBD2	NA	CASSRLAGGETQYF	TGTGCCAGCAGCCGACTAGCGGGCGGGGAGACCCAGTACTTC
17	TRBJ1-3	TRBV7-3	TRBD1	NA	CATPDTTIRDSRNTIYF	TGTGCCACCCCAGACACAACAATACGGGACAGCCGAAACACCATATATTTT
16	TRBJ1-1	TRBV10-3	TRBD1	many	CAISSDRVRVDAEAFF	TGTGCCATCAGTTCGGACAGGGTAAGGGTCGACGCTGAAGCTTTCTTT
15	TRBJ2-5	TRBV4-2	TRBD2	NA	CASSQTSGEQETQYF	TGTGCCAGCAGCCAAACTAGCGGGGAACAAGAGACCCAGTACTTC
15	TRBJ1-5	TRBV10-2	TRBD1	NA	CASKDRQGGSQPQHF	TGCGCCAGCAAGGATAGACAGGGGGGATCTCAGCCCCAGCATTTT
11	TRBJ2-1	TRBV19	TRBD1	NA	CASSTGGEQFF	TGTGCCAGTAGTACAGGGGGTGAGCAGTTCTTC
15	TRBJ2-3	TRBV5-1	NA	NA	CASSQTRQAPDTQYF	TGCGCCAGCAGCCAAACGAGACAGGCCCCAGATACGCAGTATTTT
15	TRBJ1-5	TRBV6-5	NA	NA	CASRMAHYSNQPQHF	TGTGCCAGTCGGATGGCCCACTATAGCAATCAGCCCCAGCATTTT
15	TRBJ1-4	TRBV5-1	NA	NA	CASSLEGLANEKLFF	TGCGCCAGCAGCTTGGAGGGGTTGGCTAATGAAAAACTGTTTTTT
18	TRBJ2-7	TRBV28	TRBD1	NA	CASSFTPRDRVNENEQYF	TGTGCCAGCAGTTTTACCCCAAGGGACAGGGTTAATGAAAACGAGCAGTACTTC
14	TRBJ2-7	TRBV9	NA	NA	CASSGPQDSVVRYF	TGTGCCAGCAGCGGGCCCCAGGATAGCGTCGTCCGGTACTTC
15	TRBJ2-5	TRBV25-1	NA	NA	CASSESSRGEETQYF	TGTGCCAGCAGTGAATCAAGTCGTGGAGAAGAGACCCAGTACTTC
14	TRBJ2-1	TRBV2	NA	once	CASNRFSSYNEQFF	TGTGCCAGCAACAGATTTAGCTCCTACAATGAGCAGTTCTTC
12	TRBJ2-7	TRBV20-1	NA	NA	CSASGGPYEQYF	TGCAGTGCTAGTGGGGGCCCCTACGAGCAGTACTTC
14	TRBJ1-5	TRBV6-1	NA	few	CASSDTASNQPQHF	TGTGCCAGCAGTGATACAGCTAGCAATCAGCCCCAGCATTTT
18	TRBJ2-4	TRBV6-1	TRBD2	NA	CASSEARLAGGGKNIQYF	TGTGCCAGCAGTGAAGCGCGACTAGCGGGAGGGGGCAAAAACATTCAGTACTTC
15	TRBJ1-6	TRBV4-2	NA	few	CASSQGQQSNSPLHF	TGTGCCAGCAGCCAAGGACAACAGTCCAATTCACCCCTCCACTTT
16	TRBJ2-1	TRBV7-3	NA	NA	CASSPTGPLRNNEQFF	TGTGCCAGCAGCCCGACAGGCCCCCTACGCAACAATGAGCAGTTCTTC
14	TRBJ2-5	TRBV10-2	NA	NA	CASSQLGEQETQYF	TGCGCCAGCAGTCAACTAGGCGAACAAGAGACCCAGTACTTC
15	TRBJ1-5	TRBV6-5	NA	NA	CASRALTPGNQPQHF	TGTGCCAGCAGAGCCCTAACCCCGGGCAATCAGCCCCAGCATTTT
15	TRBJ2-1	TRBV5-4	NA	NA	CASSLEGSADNEQFF	TGTGCCAGCAGCTTGGAAGGTAGCGCCGACAATGAGCAGTTCTTC
14	TRBJ1-2	TRBV9	NA	NA	CPRRGRGAGYGYTF	TGTCCCCGCCGCGGGCGGGGGGCGGGGTATGGCTACACCTTC
14	TRBJ1-5	TRBV30	NA	NA	CAWRRDSSNQPQHF	TGTGCCTGGAGGCGTGACAGTAGCAATCAGCCCCAGCATTTT
16	TRBJ1-1	TRBV27	TRBD1	once	CASSRDSIVMNTEAFF	TGTGCCAGCAGCAGGGACAGCATCGTCATGAACACTGAAGCTTTCTTT
16	TRBJ2-2	TRBV5-1	NA	NA	CASSLAAGANTGELFF	TGCGCCAGCAGCTTGGCCGCAGGGGCGAACACCGGGGAGCTGTTTTTT
16	TRBJ1-1	TRBV4-2	TRBD1	once	CASSVFTGTENTEAFF	TGTGCCAGCAGCGTATTTACCGGGACAGAGAACACTGAAGCTTTCTTT